Listed below are T cell receptor beta chains from one sample, sequenced in a study of T-cell reconstitution after alpha-beta-depleted transplantation in children. From the PCR reads, TCRdb called clonotypes with MiXCR, one entry per CDR3 protein. The sample has about 500,000 distinct CDR3 sequences, roughly 33% seen once. The sequenced sample was PBMCs from the stem cell graft donor, obtained from the stem cell graft. The receptors here all came from a human donor who donated a stem cell graft to a child with aplastic anemia. The CDR3 runs from the conserved cysteine through the conserved F or W. The order of the fields is V gene, J gene, D gene, clone size, CDR3 protein, CDR3 DNA. A D gene is named only where the DNA matches it firmly. Part of the rows lack a size; the others show once, few, many or a class for expanded clones.

v_call: TRBV12-3/TRBV12-4
j_call: TRBJ2-3
d_call: NA
clone_size: few
cdr3_aa: CASSFGGLSDTQYF
cdr3_nt: TGTGCCAGCAGTTTTGGGGGCTTGTCAGATACGCAGTATTTT

v_call: TRBV25-1
j_call: TRBJ1-4
d_call: TRBD1
clone_size: NA
cdr3_aa: CASGQPRGTGDEKLFF
cdr3_nt: TGTGCCAGCGGACAACCTCGAGGGACAGGGGATGAAAAACTGTTTTTT

v_call: TRBV7-2
j_call: TRBJ1-5
d_call: NA
clone_size: few
cdr3_aa: CASSPAAGVNQPQHF
cdr3_nt: TGTGCCAGCAGCCCTGCGGCAGGGGTTAACCAGCCCCAGCATTTT

v_call: TRBV13
j_call: TRBJ2-2
d_call: NA
clone_size: NA
cdr3_aa: CASSMLWGLNTGELFF
cdr3_nt: TGTGCCAGCAGCATGCTTTGGGGCCTGAACACCGGGGAGCTGTTTTTT

v_call: TRBV4-2
j_call: TRBJ2-3
d_call: TRBD2
clone_size: few
cdr3_aa: CASSPASSGYTDTQYF
cdr3_nt: TGTGCCAGCAGCCCTGCGAGTAGCGGGTACACAGATACGCAGTATTTT

v_call: TRBV19
j_call: TRBJ1-5
d_call: NA
clone_size: few
cdr3_aa: CASSIQPGPSQPQHF
cdr3_nt: TGTGCCAGTAGTATACAGCCAGGCCCTTCGCAGCCCCAGCATTTT

v_call: TRBV30
j_call: TRBJ2-7
d_call: TRBD1
clone_size: few
cdr3_aa: CAWSRQGITYEQYF
cdr3_nt: TGTGCCTGGAGCCGACAGGGTATCACCTACGAGCAGTACTTC

v_call: TRBV3-1
j_call: TRBJ2-1
d_call: TRBD2
clone_size: few
cdr3_aa: CASRFTSGGNEQFF
cdr3_nt: TGTGCCAGCAGGTTTACTAGCGGGGGAAATGAGCAGTTCTTC

v_call: TRBV12-3/TRBV12-4
j_call: TRBJ2-7
d_call: TRBD2
clone_size: NA
cdr3_aa: CASCRLAGEPYYF
cdr3_nt: TGTGCCAGCTGCAGACTAGCGGGAGAGCCTTATTACTTC

v_call: TRBV7-3
j_call: TRBJ2-2
d_call: NA
clone_size: few
cdr3_aa: CASSHRGPPNTGELFF
cdr3_nt: TGTGCCAGCAGCCACAGAGGTCCCCCGAACACCGGGGAGCTGTTTTTT

v_call: TRBV25-1
j_call: TRBJ1-2
d_call: NA
clone_size: many
cdr3_aa: CASSELGDGYTF
cdr3_nt: TGTGCCAGCAGTGAACTGGGGGATGGCTACACCTTC

v_call: TRBV9
j_call: TRBJ2-1
d_call: TRBD1
clone_size: NA
cdr3_aa: CASSPGQGAGEQFF
cdr3_nt: TGTGCCAGCAGCCCCGGACAGGGGGCAGGTGAGCAGTTCTTC

v_call: TRBV19
j_call: TRBJ1-3
d_call: NA
clone_size: NA
cdr3_aa: CASRTGWSGNTIYF
cdr3_nt: TGTGCCAGTAGAACGGGCTGGTCTGGAAACACCATATATTTT

v_call: TRBV29-1
j_call: TRBJ2-7
d_call: NA
clone_size: few
cdr3_aa: CSVGTGSKQYF
cdr3_nt: TGCAGCGTTGGGACGGGATCGAAGCAGTACTTC

v_call: TRBV30
j_call: TRBJ1-2
d_call: TRBD1
clone_size: NA
cdr3_aa: CAWSVTGTVYGYTF
cdr3_nt: TGTGCCTGGAGTGTAACCGGGACAGTCTATGGCTACACCTTC

v_call: TRBV12-3/TRBV12-4
j_call: TRBJ2-1
d_call: TRBD1
clone_size: NA
cdr3_aa: CASRHRDRSYNEQFF
cdr3_nt: TGTGCCAGCAGGCACCGGGACAGGTCCTACAATGAGCAGTTCTTC

v_call: TRBV5-4
j_call: TRBJ2-3
d_call: NA
clone_size: few
cdr3_aa: CASSLEGPRADTQYF
cdr3_nt: TGTGCCAGCAGCTTGGAAGGCCCTAGGGCAGATACGCAGTATTTT

v_call: TRBV12-3/TRBV12-4
j_call: TRBJ2-6
d_call: NA
clone_size: NA
cdr3_aa: CASSPIDGLGGANVLTF
cdr3_nt: TGTGCCAGCAGTCCAATAGACGGTCTAGGTGGGGCCAACGTCCTGACTTTC

v_call: TRBV6-1
j_call: TRBJ1-4
d_call: NA
clone_size: few
cdr3_aa: CASTPAGGFEKLFF
cdr3_nt: TGTGCCAGCACCCCAGCTGGAGGATTTGAAAAACTGTTTTTT

v_call: TRBV10-3
j_call: TRBJ1-2
d_call: NA
clone_size: NA
cdr3_aa: CAISESVSAVAGYTF
cdr3_nt: TGTGCCATCAGTGAGTCAGTCTCGGCGGTTGCGGGCTACACCTTC

v_call: TRBV9
j_call: TRBJ1-2
d_call: NA
clone_size: NA
cdr3_aa: CASSVGKDSNYGYTF
cdr3_nt: TGTGCCAGCAGCGTAGGGAAGGACTCTAACTATGGCTACACCTTC

v_call: TRBV7-2
j_call: TRBJ2-2
d_call: TRBD2
clone_size: few
cdr3_aa: CASSLQAGLAAGELFF
cdr3_nt: TGTGCCAGCAGCCTCCAAGCGGGACTAGCGGCCGGGGAGCTGTTTTTT

v_call: TRBV7-1
j_call: TRBJ2-1
d_call: NA
clone_size: NA
cdr3_aa: CASSSLANGTSYNEQFF
cdr3_nt: TGTGCGAGCAGCTCTCTGGCTAACGGGACCTCCTACAATGAGCAGTTCTTC

v_call: TRBV7-9
j_call: TRBJ1-3
d_call: NA
clone_size: NA
cdr3_aa: CASSQAAERTSLYF
cdr3_nt: TGTGCCAGCAGCCAGGCGGCGGAGCGAACTTCTTTATATTTT

v_call: TRBV11-2
j_call: TRBJ1-4
d_call: TRBD1
clone_size: NA
cdr3_aa: CASSLGWGHRDRSNEKLFF
cdr3_nt: TGTGCCAGCAGCTTGGGATGGGGACATCGGGACAGATCTAATGAAAAACTGTTTTTT

v_call: TRBV7-2
j_call: TRBJ1-6
d_call: NA
clone_size: few
cdr3_aa: CASRGITGSPLHF
cdr3_nt: TGTGCCAGCAGGGGGATAACGGGGTCACCCCTCCACTTT

v_call: TRBV4-2
j_call: TRBJ2-2
d_call: NA
clone_size: NA
cdr3_aa: CASSQGQSGELFF
cdr3_nt: TGTGCCAGCAGCCAAGGACAGAGCGGGGAGCTGTTTTTT

v_call: TRBV12-3/TRBV12-4
j_call: TRBJ1-5
d_call: NA
clone_size: NA
cdr3_aa: CASSHGQSFNQPQHF
cdr3_nt: TGTGCCAGCAGTCACGGACAGAGTTTCAATCAGCCCCAGCATTTT

v_call: TRBV6-2/TRBV6-3
j_call: TRBJ1-1
d_call: NA
clone_size: NA
cdr3_aa: CASRPHQGGHPEAFF
cdr3_nt: TGTGCCAGCAGACCCCATCAGGGAGGACATCCTGAAGCTTTCTTT

v_call: TRBV20-1
j_call: TRBJ2-3
d_call: NA
clone_size: NA
cdr3_aa: CSARGSLIRADTQYF
cdr3_nt: TGCAGTGCTAGAGGTTCTCTGATCAGGGCAGATACGCAGTATTTT

v_call: TRBV7-7
j_call: TRBJ2-5
d_call: NA
clone_size: few
cdr3_aa: CASSLGYRETQYF
cdr3_nt: TGTGCCAGCAGCTTAGGGTATAGAGAGACCCAGTACTTC

v_call: TRBV9
j_call: TRBJ1-1
d_call: NA
clone_size: NA
cdr3_aa: CASSVGEGLLTEAFF
cdr3_nt: TGTGCCAGCAGCGTAGGGGAGGGGCTTCTCACTGAAGCTTTCTTT

v_call: TRBV6-2/TRBV6-3
j_call: TRBJ2-3
d_call: TRBD2
clone_size: NA
cdr3_aa: CASSLPSGRTDTQYF
cdr3_nt: TGTGCCAGCAGCCTGCCTAGCGGGAGGACAGATACGCAGTATTTT

v_call: TRBV11-3
j_call: TRBJ2-6
d_call: NA
clone_size: NA
cdr3_aa: CASSSLGGPSSGANVLTF
cdr3_nt: TGTGCCAGCAGCTCGTTAGGAGGACCGAGCTCTGGGGCCAACGTCCTGACTTTC

v_call: TRBV10-3
j_call: TRBJ2-3
d_call: NA
clone_size: NA
cdr3_aa: CAISESSTDTQYF
cdr3_nt: TGTGCCATCAGTGAGTCCTCCACAGATACGCAGTATTTT

v_call: TRBV29-1
j_call: TRBJ2-3
d_call: TRBD2
clone_size: NA
cdr3_aa: CSVAPGGSTDTQYF
cdr3_nt: TGCAGCGTTGCACCGGGAGGTAGCACAGATACGCAGTATTTT

v_call: TRBV10-3
j_call: TRBJ1-5
d_call: NA
clone_size: NA
cdr3_aa: CAISESVRTGQPQHF
cdr3_nt: TGTGCCATCAGTGAGTCGGTCAGGACTGGACAGCCCCAGCATTTT

v_call: TRBV4-3
j_call: TRBJ2-1
d_call: NA
clone_size: few
cdr3_aa: CASSQRGPGNEQFF
cdr3_nt: TGCGCCAGCAGCCAACGAGGGCCGGGCAATGAGCAGTTCTTC

v_call: TRBV5-1
j_call: TRBJ2-3
d_call: TRBD2
clone_size: few
cdr3_aa: CASSQLAGSTDTQYF
cdr3_nt: TGCGCCAGCAGCCAGTTAGCGGGGAGCACAGATACGCAGTATTTT

v_call: TRBV12-3/TRBV12-4
j_call: TRBJ2-2
d_call: NA
clone_size: few
cdr3_aa: CASSSRRDTGELFF
cdr3_nt: TGTGCCAGCAGTTCCCGCAGGGATACCGGGGAGCTGTTTTTT

v_call: TRBV20-1
j_call: TRBJ2-7
d_call: TRBD2
clone_size: NA
cdr3_aa: CSARLAGGFYEQYF
cdr3_nt: TGCAGTGCTAGACTAGCGGGAGGATTCTACGAGCAGTACTTC

v_call: TRBV12-3/TRBV12-4
j_call: TRBJ1-1
d_call: TRBD1
clone_size: NA
cdr3_aa: CASSLFGGDRDLEAFF
cdr3_nt: TGTGCCAGCAGCTTATTTGGGGGGGACAGGGATCTTGAAGCTTTCTTT

v_call: TRBV9
j_call: TRBJ2-3
d_call: NA
clone_size: NA
cdr3_aa: CASSLGWADTQYF
cdr3_nt: TGTGCCAGCAGCCTAGGTTGGGCAGATACGCAGTATTTT

v_call: TRBV7-9
j_call: TRBJ2-7
d_call: TRBD1
clone_size: NA
cdr3_aa: CASSSSDPTGGRYEQYF
cdr3_nt: TGTGCCAGCAGCTCATCCGACCCAACAGGGGGCAGGTACGAGCAGTACTTC

v_call: TRBV11-1
j_call: TRBJ2-3
d_call: NA
clone_size: NA
cdr3_aa: CASTNPSGVDTQYF
cdr3_nt: TGTGCCAGCACCAACCCTTCCGGGGTTGATACGCAGTATTTT

v_call: TRBV6-1
j_call: TRBJ1-5
d_call: NA
clone_size: NA
cdr3_aa: CASRPGRDNQPQHF
cdr3_nt: TGTGCCAGCAGGCCAGGCAGGGATAATCAGCCCCAGCATTTT

v_call: TRBV18
j_call: TRBJ1-6
d_call: NA
clone_size: NA
cdr3_aa: CASSPSWGTNSPLHF
cdr3_nt: TGTGCCAGCTCACCTTCATGGGGGACAAATTCACCCCTCCACTTT

v_call: TRBV11-2
j_call: TRBJ2-1
d_call: TRBD2
clone_size: NA
cdr3_aa: CASSSRLLTSGSFNEQFF
cdr3_nt: TGTGCCAGCAGCAGCCGACTCCTCACTAGCGGGAGCTTCAATGAGCAGTTCTTC

v_call: TRBV9
j_call: TRBJ2-1
d_call: NA
clone_size: few
cdr3_aa: CASSPPWDGREQFF
cdr3_nt: TGTGCCAGCAGCCCCCCCTGGGACGGGAGAGAGCAGTTCTTC

v_call: TRBV12-3/TRBV12-4
j_call: TRBJ1-5
d_call: TRBD1
clone_size: NA
cdr3_aa: CASRGSRDRGNQPQHF
cdr3_nt: TGTGCCAGCAGGGGGTCAAGGGACAGGGGCAATCAGCCCCAGCATTTT

v_call: TRBV20-1
j_call: TRBJ1-5
d_call: NA
clone_size: few
cdr3_aa: CSARDGSGGNQPQHF
cdr3_nt: TGCAGTGCTAGAGATGGGAGTGGCGGGAATCAGCCCCAGCATTTT

v_call: TRBV18
j_call: TRBJ2-7
d_call: NA
clone_size: NA
cdr3_aa: CASSRLDSSYEQYF
cdr3_nt: TGTGCCAGCTCACGGCTCGATAGCTCCTACGAGCAGTACTTC

v_call: TRBV6-5
j_call: TRBJ2-1
d_call: NA
clone_size: few
cdr3_aa: CASSYSNSNEQFF
cdr3_nt: TGTGCCAGCAGTTACTCGAACAGCAATGAGCAGTTCTTC